These T cell receptor beta chains were read from a single sample in a study of T cells in Graves' hyperthyroidism and ophthalmopathy. TCRdb reprocessed the multiplex PCR reads via MiXCR and lists one record per CDR3 protein. The repertoire has 480,000 or so distinct CDR3 sequences, 46% of them found once; the top ten carry 35% to 50%. Sequenced: peripheral blood or thyroid tissue (not recorded which). Receptor source: an adult woman with Graves' disease, either hyperthyroidism or ophthalmopathy (not recorded which). CDR3s include the opening cysteine and the closing phenylalanine or tryptophan. D genes are given only for firm matches. Clone sizes are given selectively: once, few, many, or a class where the clone is expanded.

v_gene,j_gene,d_gene,abundance,CDR3aa,CDR3nt
TRBV25-1,TRBJ1-2,TRBD1,-,CASSLAPQGADAYTF,TGTGCCAGCAGTTTAGCTCCCCAGGGGGCAGATGCCTACACCTTC
TRBV7-9,TRBJ1-1,-,-,CASSSSSSAGEGFF,TGTGCCAGCAGCTCCTCCTCGTCCGCCGGCGAGGGTTTCTTT
TRBV19,TRBJ1-5,-,many,CASSIREGQPQHF,TGTGCCAGTAGTATCCGGGAGGGACAGCCCCAGCATTTT
TRBV7-9,TRBJ2-7,TRBD2,-,CASSPVTSGRAYEQYF,TGTGCCAGCAGCCCCGTGACTAGCGGGAGGGCCTACGAGCAGTACTTC
TRBV20-1,TRBJ2-5,-,-,CSARKPGQYAETQYF,TGCAGTGCCAGAAAGCCGGGACAATATGCGGAGACCCAGTACTTC
TRBV19,TRBJ1-4,TRBD1,-,CASTIRTGGFYTTNEKLFF,TGTGCCAGTACGATCCGGACAGGGGGCTTCTATACAACTAATGAAAAACTGTTTTTT
TRBV28,TRBJ1-5,-,few,CAISTERGRQPQHF,TGTGCCATCTCGACAGAAAGGGGACGGCAGCCCCAGCATTTT
TRBV25-1,TRBJ2-5,TRBD2,-,CASSYSGPGGPPKETQYF,TGTGCCAGCAGTTACTCGGGGCCGGGGGGGCCCCCTAAAGAGACCCAGTACTTC
TRBV15,TRBJ1-2,-,few,CATSWRVGEPYGYTF,TGTGCCACCAGCTGGCGCGTCGGGGAGCCCTATGGCTACACCTTC
TRBV2,TRBJ2-1,-,-,CASSTDRHNEQFF,TGTGCCAGCAGTACTGACAGACACAATGAGCAGTTCTTC
TRBV29-1,TRBJ2-5,TRBD2,many,CSVGSGRATETQYF,TGCAGCGTTGGGAGCGGGAGGGCCACGGAAACCCAGTACTTC
TRBV19,TRBJ2-5,-,-,CASRSSGETQYF,TGTGCCAGTAGGTCCTCGGGGGAGACCCAGTACTTC
TRBV20-1,TRBJ1-5,TRBD1,few,CSVRGPANQPQHF,TGCAGTGTTAGGGGGCCAGCTAATCAGCCCCAGCATTTT
TRBV25-1,TRBJ1-6,-,few,CASSESGGSNSPLHF,TGTGCCAGCAGTGAAAGTGGGGGGTCGAATTCACCCCTCCACTTT
TRBV15,TRBJ2-7,-,-,CATSGVRFHEQYF,TGTGCCACCAGCGGTGTGAGGTTCCACGAGCAGTACTTC
TRBV10-3,TRBJ2-7,-,-,CAITPDGVRVGSYEQYF,TGTGCCATCACTCCGGACGGAGTAAGGGTGGGTTCCTACGAGCAGTACTTC
TRBV7-8,TRBJ2-5,-,-,CASSFAGGWETQYF,TGTGCCAGCAGCTTCGCGGGCGGTTGGGAGACCCAGTACTTC
TRBV6-6,TRBJ2-7,-,many,CASSYTTGSAYEQYF,TGTGCCAGCAGTTACACGACCGGGAGCGCCTACGAGCAGTACTTC
TRBV6-5,TRBJ2-7,-,few,CASRGGTDSYEQYF,TGTGCCAGCAGGGGGGGAACAGACTCCTACGAGCAGTACTTC
TRBV6-6,TRBJ2-2,-,many,CASTLGNTGELFF,TGTGCCAGCACTTTAGGGAACACCGGGGAGCTGTTTTTT
TRBV12-3/TRBV12-4,TRBJ1-5,-,-,CASSSNRVSNQPQHF,TGTGCCAGCAGTTCTAACAGGGTTAGCAATCAGCCCCAGCATTTT
TRBV20-1,TRBJ1-2,TRBD1,many,CSARGTGGDYGYTF,TGCAGTGCTAGGGGGACAGGGGGCGACTATGGCTACACCTTC
TRBV29-1,TRBJ1-5,-,many,CSVAFGQQNQPQHF,TGCAGCGTTGCATTCGGACAGCAAAATCAGCCCCAGCATTTT
TRBV6-1,TRBJ1-6,-,many,CASRWGDEDNSPLHF,TGTGCCAGCAGGTGGGGGGACGAGGATAATTCACCCCTCCACTTT
TRBV5-1,TRBJ2-2,-,many,CASSLGVNPNTGELFF,TGCGCCAGCAGCTTGGGGGTCAATCCGAACACCGGGGAGCTGTTTTTT
TRBV12-3/TRBV12-4,TRBJ1-4,-,few,CASSFNGLLFF,TGTGCCAGCAGTTTTAACGGGTTACTGTTTTTT
TRBV5-1,TRBJ1-1,-,few,CASSQGIGNTEAFF,TGCGCCAGCAGTCAGGGGATCGGGAACACTGAAGCTTTCTTT
TRBV20-1,TRBJ1-2,-,many,CSASYGYTF,TGCAGTGCTTCCTATGGCTACACCTTC